This TCR beta chain was identified during a study of cytomegalovirus exposure and HLA in healthy donors. For the study at large: An early release of data contained about 85 million unique TCRs, which came from HLA-typed donors.

The PCR was carried out with 60 Vbeta primers and 13 Jbeta primers. The protocol was immunoSEQ multiplex PCR, while the TCRdb copy is restricted to in-frame clones and leaves out a portion. There are approximately 180,000 clones in the sample; roughly 80% occur only once, and about 7% lies in the top ten. Healthy bone marrow donors made up the donors. While unrecorded immune exposures were likely, the donors were nominally healthy when sampled. V lost 4 bases and J lost 5; bases outside the gene matches: 4. CDR3 length: 14 amino acids. Germline-derived CDR1 and CDR2 are SEHNR and FQNEAQ (reference sequence). Study-wide findings and caveats: In terms of immune exposure information, only CMV serostatus was available.

This clone appeared a few times. The target antigen is unknown. The sequenced sample consisted of PBMCs. The chain employs TRBV7-9 and TRBJ2-3; 9 bases align to TRBD2. The clonotype originates from a man aged 25 to 40 in good health and CMV-seropositive. The CDR3 bases are TGTGCCAGCAGCTCTGCGGGGGGGCAAGATACGCAGTATTTT. Encoded protein: CASSSAGGQDTQYF. Based on the CDR3 plus reference TRBV7-9 and TRBJ2-3, the full variable domain is DTGVSQNPRHKITKRGQNVTFRCDPISEHNRLYWYRQTLGQGPEFLTYFQNEAQLEKSRLLSDRFSAERPKGSFSTLEIQRTEQGDSAMYLCASSSAGGQDTQYFGPGTRLTVL.